This T cell receptor beta chain comes out of a study of memory CD4+ T cells and cytomegalovirus serostatus. Sequencing used immunoSEQ multiplex PCR; TCRdb keeps in-frame clones, though not all of them. Of about 54,000 clones listed, just over 75% were seen once; the top ten hold 1.6%. Single viable CD3+CD4+CD8-CD45RO+ cells were sorted as the memory CD4+ T cells. CMV serostatus came from serum IgG against pp150, pp28, p38, p52. Total CD4+ T cells were enriched by CD4 positive selection. The CDR3 has 17 residues. The V and J ends lost 0 bases and 5 bases, in that order; junction bases with no gene match: 10. The germline gives CDR1 SGHNT, CDR2 YYREEE (reference sequence).

The sample comprised memory CD4+ T cells from blood. The rearrangement joins TRBV5-4 to TRBJ2-1; TRBD2 agrees at 8 bases. This sequence was found in an adult in good health and CMV-seronegative. The CDR3 nucleotides are TGTGCCAGCAGCTTGGGGTGGCTAGCGGGTAGCCACAATGAGCAGTTCTTC. It specifies CASSLGWLAGSHNEQFF.